This TCR beta chain was observed in a study of blood T cell repertoires in COVID-19. At the level of the study: Whether acute or convalescent, the COVID-19 samples came from the United States, Italy and Spain.

Per the original data handling: Estimates of nucleated cell counts were drawn from the amplification of reference gene primers. Method: immunoSEQ multiplex PCR; TCRdb's copy keeps in-frame clones and lacks some. V and J calls plus clone size are reproduced from that table; the DNA served to infer D and trimming. The sample has over 250,000 clones, around 90% seen once. Germline V gene data show CDR1 as SGHAT and CDR2 as FQNNGV. The V end lost 2 bases, the J end lost 3 bases, and 8 bases lay between the germline ends. This CDR3 region has 14 residues. The material sequenced was peripheral blood. V usage is TRBV11-2 and J usage is TRBJ1-5; D gene uncertain. This receptor was obtained from a woman aged 70-85 years with COVID-19, enrolled during active disease. The CDR3 region has the DNA TGTGCCAGCAGCTTATCCGGGATCAATCAGCCCCAGCATTTT. The encoded protein is CASSLSGINQPQHF.